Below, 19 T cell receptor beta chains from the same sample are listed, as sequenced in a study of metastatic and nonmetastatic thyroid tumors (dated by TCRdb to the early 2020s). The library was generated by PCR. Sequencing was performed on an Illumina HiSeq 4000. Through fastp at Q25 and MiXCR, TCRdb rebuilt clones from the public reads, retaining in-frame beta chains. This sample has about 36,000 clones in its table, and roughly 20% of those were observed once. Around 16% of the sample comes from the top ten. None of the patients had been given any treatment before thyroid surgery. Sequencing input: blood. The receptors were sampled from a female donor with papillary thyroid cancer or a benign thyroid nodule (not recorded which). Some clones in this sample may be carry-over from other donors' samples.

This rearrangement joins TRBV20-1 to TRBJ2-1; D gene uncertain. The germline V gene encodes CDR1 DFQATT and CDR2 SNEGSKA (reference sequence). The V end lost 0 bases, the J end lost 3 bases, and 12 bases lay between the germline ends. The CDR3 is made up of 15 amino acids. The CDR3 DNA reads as TGCAGTGCTAGAGATTTCAGGACCGACTACAATGAGCAGTTCTTC. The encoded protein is CSARDFRTDYNEQFF.

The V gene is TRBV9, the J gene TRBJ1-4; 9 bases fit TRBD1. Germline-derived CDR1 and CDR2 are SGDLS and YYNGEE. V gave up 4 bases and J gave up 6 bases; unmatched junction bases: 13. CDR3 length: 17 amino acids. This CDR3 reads CASSYGQGTDGDEKLFF. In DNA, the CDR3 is TGTGCCAGCAGCTACGGACAGGGGACGGACGGGGATGAAAAACTGTTTTTT.

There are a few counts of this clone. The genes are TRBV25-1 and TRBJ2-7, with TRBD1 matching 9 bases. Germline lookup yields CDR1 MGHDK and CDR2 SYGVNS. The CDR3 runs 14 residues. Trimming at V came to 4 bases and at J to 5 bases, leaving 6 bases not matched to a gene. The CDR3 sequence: CASSVRDRVDEQYF. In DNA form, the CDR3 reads TGTGCCAGCAGTGTGCGGGACAGGGTCGACGAGCAGTACTTC.

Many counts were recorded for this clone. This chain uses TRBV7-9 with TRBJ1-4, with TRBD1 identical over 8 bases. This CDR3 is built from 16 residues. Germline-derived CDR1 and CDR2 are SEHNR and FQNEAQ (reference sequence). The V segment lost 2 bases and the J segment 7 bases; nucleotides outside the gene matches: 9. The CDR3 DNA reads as TGTGCCAGCAGCTTAAGCCCAACAGGGGGGGGTGAAAAACTGTTTTTT. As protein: CASSLSPTGGGEKLFF.

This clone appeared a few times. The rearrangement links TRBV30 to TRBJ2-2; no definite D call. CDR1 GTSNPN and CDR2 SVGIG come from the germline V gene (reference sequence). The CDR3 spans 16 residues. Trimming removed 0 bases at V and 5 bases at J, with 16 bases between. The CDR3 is CAWSVYTAPWTGELFF. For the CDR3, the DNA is TGTGCCTGGAGTGTCTACACTGCCCCGTGGACCGGGGAGCTGTTTTTT.

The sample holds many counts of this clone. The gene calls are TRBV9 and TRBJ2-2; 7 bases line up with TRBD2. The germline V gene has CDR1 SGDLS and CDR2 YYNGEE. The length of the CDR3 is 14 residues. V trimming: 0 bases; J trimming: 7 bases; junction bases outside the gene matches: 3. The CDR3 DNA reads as TGTGCCAGCAGCGTAGTGGGAGGGATCGGGGAGCTGTTTTTT. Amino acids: CASSVVGGIGELFF.

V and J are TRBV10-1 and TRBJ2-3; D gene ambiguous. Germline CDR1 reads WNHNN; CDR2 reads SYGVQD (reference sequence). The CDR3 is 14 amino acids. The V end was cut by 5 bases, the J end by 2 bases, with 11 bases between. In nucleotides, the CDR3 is TGCGCCAGCAGTATATCGTGGGCCACAGATACGCAGTATTTT. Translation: CASSISWATDTQYF.

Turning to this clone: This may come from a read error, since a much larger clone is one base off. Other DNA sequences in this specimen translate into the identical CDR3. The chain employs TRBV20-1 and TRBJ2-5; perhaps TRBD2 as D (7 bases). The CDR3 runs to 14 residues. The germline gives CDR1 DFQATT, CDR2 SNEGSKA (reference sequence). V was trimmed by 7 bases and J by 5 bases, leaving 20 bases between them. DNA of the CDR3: TGCAGTGTCGCGCCTCTAGGGGGAGGGGAGACCCAGTACTTC. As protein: CSVAPLGGGETQYF.

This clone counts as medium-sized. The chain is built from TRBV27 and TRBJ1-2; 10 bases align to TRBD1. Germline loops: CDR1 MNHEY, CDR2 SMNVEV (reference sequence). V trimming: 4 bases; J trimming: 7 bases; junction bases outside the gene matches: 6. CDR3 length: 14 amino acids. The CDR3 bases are TGTGCCAGCAGTTCGCAGACAGGGGGCGCTGGCTACACCTTC. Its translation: CASSSQTGGAGYTF.

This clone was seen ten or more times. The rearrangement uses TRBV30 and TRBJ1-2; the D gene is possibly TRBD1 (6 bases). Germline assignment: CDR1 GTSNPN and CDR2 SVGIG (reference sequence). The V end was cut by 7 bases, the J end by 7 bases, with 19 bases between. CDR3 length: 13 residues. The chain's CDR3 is CAFIGGGGGGYTF. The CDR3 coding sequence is TGTGCCTTCATCGGGGGGGGCGGAGGTGGCTACACCTTC.

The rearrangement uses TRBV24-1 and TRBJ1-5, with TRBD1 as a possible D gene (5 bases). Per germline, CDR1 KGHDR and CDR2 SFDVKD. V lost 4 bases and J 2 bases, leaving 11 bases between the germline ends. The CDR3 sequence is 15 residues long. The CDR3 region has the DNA TGTGCCACCAGTGACGACAGCGCGGGCAATCAGCCCCAGCATTTT. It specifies CATSDDSAGNQPQHF.

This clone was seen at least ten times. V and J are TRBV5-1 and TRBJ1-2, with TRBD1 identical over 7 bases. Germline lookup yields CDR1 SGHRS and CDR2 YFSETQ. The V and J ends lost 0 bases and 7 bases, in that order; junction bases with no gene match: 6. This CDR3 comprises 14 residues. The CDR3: CASSLGQGVVGYTF. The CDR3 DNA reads TGCGCCAGCAGCTTGGGCCAGGGGGTGGTTGGCTACACCTTC.

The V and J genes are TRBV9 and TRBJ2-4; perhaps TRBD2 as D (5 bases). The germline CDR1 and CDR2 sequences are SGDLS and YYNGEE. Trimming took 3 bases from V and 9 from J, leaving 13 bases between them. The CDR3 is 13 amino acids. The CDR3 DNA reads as TGTGCCAGCAGCGACAACCTAGAGGGCATTCAGTACTTC. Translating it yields CASSDNLEGIQYF.

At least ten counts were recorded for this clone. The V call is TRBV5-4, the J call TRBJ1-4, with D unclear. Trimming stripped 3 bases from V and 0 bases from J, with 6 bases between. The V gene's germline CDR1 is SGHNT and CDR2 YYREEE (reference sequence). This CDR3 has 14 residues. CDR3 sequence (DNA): TGTGCCAGCAGCTCCTGGGCAACTAATGAAAAACTGTTTTTT. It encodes CASSSWATNEKLFF.

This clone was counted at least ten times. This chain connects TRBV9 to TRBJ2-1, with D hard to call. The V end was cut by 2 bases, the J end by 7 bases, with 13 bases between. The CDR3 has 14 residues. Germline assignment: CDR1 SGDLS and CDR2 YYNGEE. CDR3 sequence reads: CASSVTAASNEQFF. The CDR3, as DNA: TGTGCCAGCAGCGTTACTGCGGCGAGTAATGAGCAGTTCTTC.

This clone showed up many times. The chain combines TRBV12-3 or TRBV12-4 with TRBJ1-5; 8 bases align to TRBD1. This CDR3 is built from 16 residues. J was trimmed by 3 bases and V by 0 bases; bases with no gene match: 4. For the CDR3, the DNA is TGTGCCAGCAGTTTAGCCTCGACAGGGGACAATCAGCCCCAGCATTTT. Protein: CASSLASTGDNQPQHF.

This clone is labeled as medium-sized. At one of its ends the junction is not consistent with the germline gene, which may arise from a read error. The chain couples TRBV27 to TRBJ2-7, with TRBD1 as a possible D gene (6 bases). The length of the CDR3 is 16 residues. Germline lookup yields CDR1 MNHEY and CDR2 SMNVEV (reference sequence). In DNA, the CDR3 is TGTGCCAGCAGTCGGTCCCAGACAGGCATCAGGAACGAGAAGTACTTC. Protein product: CASSRSQTGIRNEKYF.

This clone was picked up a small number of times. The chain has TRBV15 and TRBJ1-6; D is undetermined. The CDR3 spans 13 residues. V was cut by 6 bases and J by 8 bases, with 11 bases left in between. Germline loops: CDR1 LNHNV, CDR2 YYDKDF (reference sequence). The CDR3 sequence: CATSVRVDSPLHF. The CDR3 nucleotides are TGTGCCACCAGTGTGAGGGTGGATTCACCCCTCCACTTT.

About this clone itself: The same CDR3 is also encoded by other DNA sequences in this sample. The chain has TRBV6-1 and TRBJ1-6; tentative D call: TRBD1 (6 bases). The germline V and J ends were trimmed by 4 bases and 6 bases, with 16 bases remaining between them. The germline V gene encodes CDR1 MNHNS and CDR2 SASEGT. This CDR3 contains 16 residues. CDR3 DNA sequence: TGTGCCAGCAGTGTTGACAGGCCGGGCGGTAATTCACCCCTCCACTTT. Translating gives CASSVDRPGGNSPLHF.